The rows below give T cell receptor beta chains drawn from one sample of a study of T cell changes during pregnancy in multiple sclerosis. The protocol was immunoSEQ multiplex PCR, while the TCRdb copy is restricted to in-frame clones and leaves out a portion. This table holds approximately 93,000 clones, around 93% found once. The starting material was peripheral blood, obtained before pregnancy. The receptors stem from a female donor with multiple sclerosis, enrolled in a pregnancy study. Each CDR3 is given with its conserved first and last residue. D genes are given only for firm matches. Clone size is shown for a subset of rows, as once, few, many or a class of expanded clone.

V gene	D gene	J gene	clone size	CDR3 protein	CDR3 DNA
TRBV7-2	TRBD1	TRBJ1-5	NA	CASSLERRDRYSNQPQHF	TGTGCCAGCAGCTTAGAGCGGCGGGACAGATATAGCAATCAGCCCCAGCATTTT
TRBV2	TRBD1	TRBJ1-1	many	CASGGQLGTEAFF	TGTGCCAGCGGGGGACAGCTGGGAACTGAAGCTTTCTTT
TRBV4-2	TRBD2	TRBJ2-1	NA	CASSQGLAGGNEQFF	TGTGCCAGCAGCCAAGGGCTAGCGGGGGGGAATGAGCAGTTCTTC
TRBV5-1	TRBD2	TRBJ2-1	NA	CASSLLVSGGNEQFF	TGCGCCAGCAGCTTGTTAGTTAGCGGGGGCAATGAGCAGTTCTTC
TRBV7-3	NA	TRBJ2-5	NA	CASSQGGRRETQYF	TGTGCCAGCAGCCAGGGAGGCCGTAGAGAGACCCAGTACTTC
TRBV9	TRBD1	TRBJ1-1	few	CASSTEGARAEAFF	TGTGCCAGCAGCACCGAGGGGGCGAGGGCTGAAGCTTTCTTT
TRBV19	NA	TRBJ1-1	NA	CASTPPFDTEAFF	TGTGCCAGTACCCCCCCCTTTGACACTGAAGCTTTCTTT
TRBV7-3	TRBD1	TRBJ2-6	NA	CATRQGARGANVLTF	TGTGCCACCAGACAGGGGGCGCGAGGGGCCAACGTCCTGACTTTC
TRBV6-5	NA	TRBJ2-5	NA	CASSYSGGETQYF	TGTGCCAGCAGTTACTCGGGGGGTGAGACCCAGTACTTC
TRBV1	NA	TRBJ1-2	NA	CTRYRGRLGGYTF	TGCACCAGATACAGGGGGCGCCTTGGCGGCTACACCTTC
TRBV27	NA	TRBJ1-4	NA	CASSPYRGEKLFF	TGTGCCAGCAGCCCCTATAGGGGAGAAAAACTGTTTTTT
TRBV29-1	NA	TRBJ2-5	NA	CSVAGGDRQETQYF	TGCAGCGTTGCCGGGGGGGACAGACAAGAGACCCAGTACTTC
TRBV5-6	TRBD1	TRBJ2-5	NA	CASSSTGEETQYF	TGTGCCAGCAGCTCGACAGGGGAAGAGACCCAGTACTTC
TRBV19	NA	TRBJ2-7	NA	CASSILVSYEQYF	TGTGCCAGTAGTATACTAGTCTCCTACGAGCAGTACTTC
TRBV7-9	TRBD1	TRBJ1-1	few	CASSLTFMDRGQAFF	TGTGCCAGCAGCCTTACCTTTATGGACAGGGGGCAGGCTTTCTTT
TRBV29-1	NA	TRBJ1-4	once	CSGQINEKLFF	TGCAGTGGACAGATAAATGAAAAACTGTTTTTT
TRBV5-1	NA	TRBJ2-3	NA	CASSSGLAGQYF	TGCGCCAGCAGCTCCGGACTGGCCGGGCAGTATTTT
TRBV18	TRBD1	TRBJ1-2	NA	CASHGTGTYGYTF	TGTGCCAGCCACGGGACAGGGACCTATGGCTACACCTTC
TRBV19	TRBD1	TRBJ1-2	NA	CASRDRGVDYGYTF	TGTGCCAGTAGAGACAGGGGGGTCGACTATGGCTACACCTTC
TRBV2	TRBD1	TRBJ1-2	NA	CASSENRGQANYGYTF	TGTGCCAGCAGTGAGAACAGGGGGCAAGCTAACTATGGCTACACCTTC
TRBV5-1	TRBD2	TRBJ2-1	NA	CASSGSTSGGAQFF	TGCGCCAGCAGCGGATCGACTAGCGGGGGGGCGCAGTTCTTC
TRBV19	NA	TRBJ1-3	NA	CASSTYRDPRGNTIYF	TGTGCCAGTAGTACCTACAGGGACCCAAGGGGAAACACCATATATTTT
TRBV4-3	NA	TRBJ1-2	NA	CASSQDPRGINYGYTF	TGCGCCAGCAGCCAAGACCCAAGGGGCATCAACTATGGCTACACCTTC
TRBV5-1	NA	TRBJ2-6	NA	CASRPAGQNSGANVLTF	TGCGCCAGCAGGCCGGCGGGGCAGAACTCTGGGGCCAACGTCCTGACTTTC
TRBV15	NA	TRBJ2-3	NA	CATSSLANTDTQYF	TGTGCCACCAGCAGCCTAGCGAACACAGATACGCAGTATTTT
TRBV7-2	NA	TRBJ2-5	NA	CASSPVGGETQYF	TGTGCCAGCAGCCCGGTGGGGGGAGAGACCCAGTACTTC
TRBV27	TRBD1	TRBJ1-1	NA	CASSMDRSRMNTEAFF	TGTGCCAGCAGCATGGACAGGTCGAGGATGAACACTGAAGCTTTCTTT
TRBV19	NA	TRBJ1-2	NA	CASSIPGEANYGYTF	TGTGCCAGTAGTATCCCCGGGGAGGCCAACTATGGCTACACCTTC
TRBV6-5	TRBD1	TRBJ1-4	NA	CASSRTGGVGEKLFF	TGTGCCAGCAGTCGAACAGGGGGGGTTGGCGAAAAACTGTTTTTT
TRBV10-3	NA	TRBJ1-1	NA	CAISFRDKGANTEAFF	TGTGCCATCAGTTTCCGGGACAAAGGGGCGAACACTGAAGCTTTCTTT
TRBV7-9	NA	TRBJ1-1	NA	CASSLTEAFF	TGTGCCAGCAGCCTGACAGAAGCTTTCTTT
TRBV14	TRBD1	TRBJ1-6	few	CASSQRGQYNSPLHF	TGTGCCAGCAGCCAAAGGGGACAGTATAATTCACCCCTCCACTTT
TRBV28	NA	TRBJ2-7	NA	CASGWSSYEQYF	TGTGCCAGTGGGTGGAGCTCCTACGAGCAGTACTTC
TRBV11-2	TRBD1	TRBJ1-1	few	CASSLPRQGWNTEAFF	TGTGCCAGCAGCTTACCCCGACAGGGGTGGAACACTGAAGCTTTCTTT
TRBV5-4	TRBD1	TRBJ1-1	NA	CASTQGRGRDIYAEAFF	TGTGCCAGCACCCAGGGCAGGGGGCGCGACATTTATGCTGAAGCTTTCTTT
TRBV5-1	NA	TRBJ1-3	NA	CASSLEGLSSGNTIYF	TGCGCCAGCAGCTTGGAGGGACTCAGCTCTGGAAACACCATATATTTT
TRBV29-1	NA	TRBJ1-1	NA	CSVEDQYMSREGNTEAFF	TGCAGCGTTGAAGATCAGTATATGTCGAGGGAGGGGAACACTGAAGCTTTCTTT